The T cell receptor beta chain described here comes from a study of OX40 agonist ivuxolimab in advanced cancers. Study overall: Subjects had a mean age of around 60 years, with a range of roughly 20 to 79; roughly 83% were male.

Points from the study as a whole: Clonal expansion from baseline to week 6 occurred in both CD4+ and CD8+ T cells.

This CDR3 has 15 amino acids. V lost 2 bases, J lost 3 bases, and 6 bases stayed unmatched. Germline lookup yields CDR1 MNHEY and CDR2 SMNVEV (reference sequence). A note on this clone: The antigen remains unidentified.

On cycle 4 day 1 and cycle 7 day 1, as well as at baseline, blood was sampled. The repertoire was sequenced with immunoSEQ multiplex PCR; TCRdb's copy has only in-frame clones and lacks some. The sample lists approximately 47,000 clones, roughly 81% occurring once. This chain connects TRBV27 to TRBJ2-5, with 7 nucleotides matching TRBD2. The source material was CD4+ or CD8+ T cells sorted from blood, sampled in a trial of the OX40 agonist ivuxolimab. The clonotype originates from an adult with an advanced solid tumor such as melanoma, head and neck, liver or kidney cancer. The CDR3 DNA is TGTGCCAGCAGTTTACTCTCCAGCGGGGAAGAGACCCAGTACTTC. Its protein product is CASSLLSSGEETQYF.